This T cell receptor (beta chain) was sequenced for a study of cytomegalovirus exposure and HLA in healthy donors. It was with 60 Vbeta and 13 Jbeta primers that the PCR ran. Data came from immunoSEQ multiplex PCR; TCRdb stores just in-frame clones and leaves some out. Of 100,000 or so clones in the sample, 50% to 70% were seen once. Nominal health characterized the donors when sampled, though unrecorded immune exposures were likely. V shed 8 bases and J shed 7 bases, with 15 bases lying between them. This CDR3 is built from 13 residues. In germline, CDR1 is SGHNT, CDR2 YENEEA. Overall study results and limits: Later analysis identified a missense DCLRE1C variant that was linked to TCR beta V- and J-gene trimming. As confirmed in vitro, three CMV-associated chains were specific for CMV antigens.

For this clone: The antigen is unknown.

V gene TRBV11-3 combines with J gene TRBJ2-1; D perhaps matches TRBD1 (6 bases). This TCR came from a man younger than 40 in good health and CMV-seropositive. Source material: PBMCs. In DNA, the CDR3 is TGTGCCAGCGCAACAGGGAAGGGGAATGAGCAGTTCTTC. Its protein is CASATGKGNEQFF. The full variable domain, with the rest looked up from reference TRBV11-3 and TRBJ2-1, is EAGVVQSPRYKIIEKKQPVAFWCNPISGHNTLYWYLQNLGQGPELLIRYENEEAVDDSQLPKDRFSAERLKGVDSTLKIQPAELGDSAVYLCASATGKGNEQFFGPGTRLTVL.